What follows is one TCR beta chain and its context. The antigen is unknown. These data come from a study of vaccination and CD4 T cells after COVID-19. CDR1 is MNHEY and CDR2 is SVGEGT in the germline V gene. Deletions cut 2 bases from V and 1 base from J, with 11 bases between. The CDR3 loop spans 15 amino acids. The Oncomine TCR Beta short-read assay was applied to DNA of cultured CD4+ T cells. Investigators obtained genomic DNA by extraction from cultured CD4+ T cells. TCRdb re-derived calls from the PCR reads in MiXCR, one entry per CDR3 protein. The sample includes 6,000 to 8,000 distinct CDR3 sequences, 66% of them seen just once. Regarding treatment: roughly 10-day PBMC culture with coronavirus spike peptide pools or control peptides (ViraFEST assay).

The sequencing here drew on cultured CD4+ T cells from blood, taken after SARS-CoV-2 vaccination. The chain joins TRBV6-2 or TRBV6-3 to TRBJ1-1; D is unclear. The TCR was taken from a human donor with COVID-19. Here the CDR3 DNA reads TGTGCCAGCAGTTACCCAGGCGGCAAGAACACTGAAGCTTTCTTT. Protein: CASSYPGGKNTEAFF.